The 24 T cell receptor beta chains given below trace back to one sample, sequenced in a study of OX40 agonist ivuxolimab in advanced cancers. The method was immunoSEQ multiplex PCR; TCRdb's version includes in-frame clones alone and lacks a portion of them. The sample lists around 59,000 clones; about 89% were seen once. The input for sequencing was CD4+ or CD8+ T cells sorted from blood, taken in a trial of the OX40 agonist ivuxolimab. The source is an adult with an advanced solid tumor such as melanoma, head and neck, liver or kidney cancer.

This clone was counted once. This CDR3 is CASSLEGPTRNQPQHF. CDR3 DNA sequence: TGCGCCAGCAGCTTGGAAGGTCCCACCCGCAATCAGCCCCAGCATTTT. The chain carries TRBV5-1 and TRBJ1-5; D uncertain. Germline CDR1 is SGHRS and CDR2 is YFSETQ. This CDR3 is built from 16 residues. Deletions cut 0 bases from V and 2 bases from J, with 12 bases between.

The chain recombines TRBV28 with TRBJ2-7; D uncertain. Germline V CDR1 and CDR2: MDHEN, SYDVKM. Trimming pared 9 bases from V and 2 bases from J, leaving 11 bases between. CDR3 length equals 12 residues. CDR3 loop: CARGYAAYEQYF. The CDR3 bases are TGTGCCAGGGGCTATGCGGCCTACGAGCAGTACTTC.

In its sample, this clone was seen a few times. The chain has TRBV5-1 and TRBJ2-1, with a possible D match to TRBD2 (5 bases). Germline V lookup: CDR1 SGHRS, CDR2 YFSETQ. Trimming cost V 4 bases and J 4 bases, with 21 bases left between them. CDR3 size: 17 residues. The CDR3 DNA reads TGCGCCAGCAGCGCCGCCTGGGAGAAACTCTATTACAATGAGCAGTTCTTC. Protein product: CASSAAWEKLYYNEQFF.

The V and J genes are TRBV11-3 and TRBJ2-7; possible D gene TRBD1, 6 bases. Germline assignment: CDR1 SGHNT and CDR2 YENEEA. V was pared by 2 bases and J by 5 bases, with 13 bases between. This CDR3 contains 14 residues. The CDR3 protein is CASSLTAGDNEQYF. In nucleotides, the CDR3 is TGTGCCAGCAGCTTAACCGCCGGGGACAACGAGCAGTACTTC.

The V and J genes are TRBV4-3 and TRBJ1-1; D possibly corresponds to TRBD1 (6 bases). V was cut by 4 bases and J by 3 bases, with 15 bases left in between. The CDR3 loop spans 15 amino acids. Per germline, CDR1 LGHNA and CDR2 YSLEER. The CDR3 region has the DNA TGCGCCAGCAGCCGCACGGGAGGGGGTGACACTGAAGCTTTCTTT. Translated: CASSRTGGGDTEAFF.

V gene TRBV7-2 combines with J gene TRBJ1-2, with D perhaps matching TRBD1 (5 bases). V was clipped by 0 bases and J by 6 bases, with 11 bases between them. Germline V CDR1 and CDR2: SGHTA, FQGNSA. There are 14 residues in the CDR3. CDR3 protein: CASSLAFQGDGYTF. DNA for the CDR3: TGTGCCAGCAGCTTAGCGTTCCAGGGCGATGGCTACACCTTC.

V is TRBV29-1 and J is TRBJ2-2; perhaps TRBD2 as D (5 bases). Germline V gene data show CDR1 as SQVTM and CDR2 as ANQGSEA. V lost 5 bases to trimming and J lost 0 bases, with 10 bases between them. The CDR3 runs to 14 residues. The CDR3 region is CSVLTTTNTGELFF. The DNA of the CDR3 is TGCAGCGTTCTGACGACTACGAACACCGGGGAGCTGTTTTTT.

The chain employs TRBV4-3 and TRBJ2-1; TRBD1 matches 12 bases. The CDR3 contains 12 residues. In germline, CDR1 is LGHNA, CDR2 YSLEER. Trimming at V came to 8 bases and at J to 11 bases, leaving 4 bases not matched to a gene. CDR3 region: CASGGTGGQQFF. The CDR3 DNA reads TGCGCCAGCGGAGGGACAGGGGGCCAGCAGTTCTTC.

This sequence joins TRBV5-4 and TRBJ2-5, with 14 bases matching TRBD2. The V and J ends lost 4 bases and 2 bases, in that order; junction bases with no gene match: 10. Germline V gene sequence: CDR1 SGHNT, CDR2 YYREEE (reference sequence). The CDR3 consists of 18 residues. CDR3 nucleotide sequence: TGTGCCAGCAGCCACGGACTAGCGGGGGGCGAGATACAAGAGACCCAGTACTTC. It translates to CASSHGLAGGEIQETQYF.

CDR3 DNA: TGTGCCAGCAGCTTTAGCGGGAGGGGGCGGAGTGAGCAGTTCTTC. It is translated as CASSFSGRGRSEQFF. V usage is TRBV7-8 and J usage is TRBJ2-1; the match to TRBD2 covers 11 bases. The CDR3 contains 15 residues. Germline trimming cut 3 bases from V and 9 bases from J; bases unmatched to any gene: 7. Per the germline V gene, CDR1 is SGHVS and CDR2 is FQNEAQ.

The chain couples TRBV5-1 to TRBJ2-1, with TRBD1 matching over 7 bases. With 2 bases clipped from V and 3 bases from J, the junction kept 2 bases outside the gene matches. CDR1 is SGHRS and CDR2 is YFSETQ in the germline V gene. The CDR3 covers 14 residues. The CDR3 nucleotides read TGCGCCAGCAGCTTCGGGACAGACTACAATGAGCAGTTCTTC. It codes for CASSFGTDYNEQFF.

The chain has TRBV5-4 and TRBJ2-5; TRBD1 matches 7 bases. Germline V gene data show CDR1 as SGHNT and CDR2 as YYREEE (reference sequence). J was trimmed by 5 bases and V by 4 bases; bases with no gene match: 5. This CDR3 contains 13 residues. CDR3 bases: TGTGCCAGCAGCCCGGACAGGTCGGAGACCCAGTACTTC. Translated, it gives CASSPDRSETQYF.

The gene calls are TRBV19 and TRBJ1-5; 8 bases match TRBD1. Looked up from germline, CDR1 is LNHDA and CDR2 is SQIVND (reference sequence). J gave up 5 bases and V 4 bases, and 4 bases lay outside the gene matches. This CDR3 region has 14 residues. The CDR3 DNA reads as TGTGCCAGTAGTACCCCAGGGGGCCATCAGCCCCAGCATTTT. This encodes CASSTPGGHQPQHF.

The chain has TRBV10-3 and TRBJ2-3; TRBD2 matches at 9 bases. Looked up from germline, CDR1 is ENHRY and CDR2 is SYGVKD. V shed 2 bases, J shed 3 bases, and the junction held 3 bases outside the gene matches. This CDR3 contains 15 residues. In nucleotides, the CDR3 is TGTGCCATCAGTGAGGGAGCGGGGGGAACAGATACGCAGTATTTT. This codes for CAISEGAGGTDTQYF.

The chain employs TRBV5-1 and TRBJ2-1; 8 positions match TRBD2. From germline, CDR1 is SGHRS and CDR2 YFSETQ. The CDR3 is made up of 15 amino acids. The J segment lost 2 bases and the V segment lost 4 bases, leaving 5 bases of the junction unmatched. The CDR3 sequence: CASSTTSGPYNEQFF. In DNA form, the CDR3 reads TGCGCCAGCAGCACCACTAGCGGACCCTACAATGAGCAGTTCTTC. The full variable domain, in which reference TRBV5-1 and TRBJ2-1 provide the parts outside the CDR3, is KAGVTQTPRYLIKTRGQQVTLSCSPISGHRSVSWYQQTPGQGLQFLFEYFSETQRNKGNFPGRFSGRQFSNSRSEMNVSTLELGDSALYLCASSTTSGPYNEQFFGPGTRLTVL.

In DNA, the CDR3 is TGTGCCAGCAGTTTAGCGGGGGAGTGGGGCTATGGCTACACCTTC. It translates to CASSLAGEWGYGYTF. This chain joins TRBV28 and TRBJ1-2; tentative D call: TRBD1 (5 bases). From germline, CDR1 is MDHEN and CDR2 SYDVKM. With 2 bases removed from V and 4 bases from J, the gap between germline ends came to 14 bases. The CDR3 covers 15 residues.

This rearrangement joins TRBV11-3 to TRBJ1-1, with 8 bases lining up with TRBD1. CDR1 and CDR2 (germline): SGHNT, YENEEA. The CDR3 consists of 13 residues. J lost 6 bases, V lost 5 bases, and 5 bases had no gene match. The CDR3 spells CASSRGQGSEAFF. The CDR3 DNA sequence: TGTGCCAGCAGCCGCGGACAGGGCTCTGAAGCTTTCTTT.

The table lists this clone with a count of one. The V gene is TRBV18, the J gene TRBJ2-3, with a tentative D call TRBD2 (5 bases). CDR3 length: 17 amino acids. CDR1 is KGHSH, CDR2 LQKENI, per germline. The V end lost 2 bases, the J end lost 2 bases, and 17 bases lay between the germline ends. CDR3 in DNA: TGTGCCAGCTCACCAATTGGGAGCACAACAAACACAGATACGCAGTATTTT. Its protein is CASSPIGSTTNTDTQYF. The complete variable domain, with remaining parts taken from reference TRBV18 and TRBJ2-3, reads NAGVMQNPRHLVRRRGQEARLRCSPMKGHSHVYWYRQLPEEGLKFMVYLQKENIIDESGMPKERFSAEFPKEGPSILRIQQVVRGDSAAYFCASSPIGSTTNTDTQYFGPGTRLTVL.

The chain employs TRBV28 and TRBJ1-2, with no clear D. The CDR3 covers 11 residues. Germline loops: CDR1 MDHEN, CDR2 SYDVKM. V lost 10 bases and J 3 bases, leaving 9 bases between the germline ends. DNA for the CDR3: TGTGCCACAGGTTCAGACTATGGCTACACCTTC. Its protein is CATGSDYGYTF.

V usage is TRBV28 and J usage is TRBJ2-2; no clear D. Germline V gives CDR1 MDHEN, CDR2 SYDVKM. The CDR3 runs 11 residues. The V end lost 7 bases, the J end lost 6 bases, and 6 bases lay between the germline ends. The CDR3 is CASKDAGELFF. CDR3 DNA: TGTGCCAGCAAGGACGCCGGGGAGCTGTTTTTT. Drawing the rest from reference TRBV28 and TRBJ2-2, the complete variable domain is DVKVTQSSRYLVKRTGEKVFLECVQDMDHENMFWYRQDPGLGLRLIYFSYDVKMKEKGDIPEGYSVSREKKERFSLILESASTNQTSMYLCASKDAGELFFGEGSRLTVL.

The chain uses TRBV7-2 and TRBJ1-2, with D unresolved. The CDR3 is 12 amino acids. CDR1 and CDR2 (germline): SGHTA, FQGNSA. The V end was cut by 1 base, the J end by 2 bases, with 2 bases between. CDR3 in DNA: TGTGCCAGCAGCTTAGACAACTATGGCTACACCTTC. This encodes CASSLDNYGYTF.

CDR3 region: CASSPPGGSANVLTF. Here the CDR3 DNA reads TGTGCCAGCAGCCCCCCAGGGGGTTCGGCCAACGTCCTGACTTTC. J is TRBJ2-6 and V is TRBV7-9; 7 bases match TRBD1. CDR1 and CDR2 (germline): SEHNR, FQNEAQ (reference sequence). Germline trimming cut 5 bases from V and 6 bases from J; bases unmatched to any gene: 7. The CDR3 consists of 15 residues.

V is TRBV14 and J is TRBJ2-1, with 10 positions matching TRBD1. The CDR3 loop spans 15 amino acids. Trimming took 1 base from V and 9 from J; bases not matched to a gene: 6. Germline values: CDR1 SGHDN, CDR2 FVKESK. CDR3 sequence: CASSQAGTGDVEQFF. The CDR3 DNA sequence: TGTGCCAGCAGCCAAGCGGGGACAGGGGACGTTGAGCAGTTCTTC. Complete variable domain (other parts from reference TRBV14 and TRBJ2-1): EAGVTQFPSHSVIEKGQTVTLRCDPISGHDNLYWYRRVMGKEIKFLLHFVKESKQDESGMPNNRFLAERTGGTYSTLKVQPAELEDSGVYFCASSQAGTGDVEQFFGPGTRLTVL.

The chain carries TRBV5-4 and TRBJ1-1; no reliable D call. This CDR3 is 14 amino acids long. Germline loops: CDR1 SGHNT, CDR2 YYREEE (reference sequence). V lost 2 bases and J 4 bases, leaving 12 bases between the germline ends. Here the CDR3 reads CASSLEQAVTEAFF. CDR3 nucleotides: TGTGCCAGCAGCTTAGAGCAGGCGGTCACTGAAGCTTTCTTT.